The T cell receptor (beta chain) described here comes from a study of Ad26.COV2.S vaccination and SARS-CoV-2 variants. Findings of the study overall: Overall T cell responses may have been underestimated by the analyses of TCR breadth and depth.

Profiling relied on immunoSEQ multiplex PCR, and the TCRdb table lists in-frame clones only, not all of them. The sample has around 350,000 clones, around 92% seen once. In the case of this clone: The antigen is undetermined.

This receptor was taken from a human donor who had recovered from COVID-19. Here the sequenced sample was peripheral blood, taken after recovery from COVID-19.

CDR3 DNA: TGTGCCAGCAGCCAGTCCAGACTAGAAGGAGATACGCAGTATTTT. Encoded protein: CASSQSRLEGDTQYF. This chain connects TRBV3-1 (or the pseudogene TRBV3-2) to TRBJ2-3; D is possibly TRBD2 (6 bases). CDR3 length: 15 amino acids. Germline values: CDR1 LGHDT, CDR2 YNNKEL (reference sequence). The V gene lost 3 bases and the J gene lost 5 bases, with 15 bases spanning the gap.